Below are 24 T cell receptor beta chains sequenced from a single sample in a study of identical twins. TCRdb reanalysed the 5' RACE reads using MiXCR and keeps one entry per CDR3 protein. The table lists about 280,000 distinct CDR3 sequences, around 8.8% of them singletons, with roughly 2% in the top ten. The same data also contributed to another study, on yellow fever vaccine responses in identical twins.

The sequenced material came from memory (CD45RO+) T cells sorted from blood. The receptors originated from a woman aged 18-29 years in good health.

The genes are TRBV28 and TRBJ2-3, with 9 bases fitting TRBD1. Trimming at V came to 1 base and at J to 5 bases, leaving 7 bases not matched to a gene. The CDR3 loop spans 16 amino acids. CDR1 MDHEN and CDR2 SYDVKM come from the germline V gene. The CDR3 bases are TGTGCCAGCAGTTTATTCAACAGGGGGCGCGGAGATACGCAGTATTTT. It encodes CASSLFNRGRGDTQYF.

This clonotype occurred a few times. The chain uses TRBV4-1 and TRBJ2-7, with 7 bases aligning to TRBD1. This CDR3 is built from 16 residues. Germline assignment: CDR1 MGHRA and CDR2 YSYEKL. V was clipped by 4 bases and J by 2 bases; unmatched bases: 11. The CDR3 reads CASSPPDRAETYEQYF. The CDR3 DNA reads TGCGCCAGCAGCCCTCCAGACAGGGCGGAGACCTACGAGCAGTACTTC.

This clonotype was seen at least ten times. The V and J genes are TRBV5-4 and TRBJ2-2, with 12 bases aligning to TRBD2. CDR1 and CDR2 (germline): SGHNT, YYREEE (reference sequence). CDR3 size: 16 residues. With 4 bases clipped from V and 6 bases from J, the junction kept 7 bases outside the gene matches. This CDR3 is CASSPTSGSLSGELFF. CDR3 sequence (DNA): TGTGCCAGCAGCCCGACTAGCGGGAGTTTGTCCGGGGAGCTGTTTTTT.

This chain links TRBV24-1 with TRBJ2-3, with D possibly matching TRBD2 (6 bases). The V end lost 6 bases, the J end lost 2 bases, and 11 bases lay between the germline ends. Germline V CDR1 and CDR2: KGHDR, SFDVKD. CDR3 length: 14 amino acids. The CDR3 loop reads CATSSSSDTDTQYF. CDR3 nucleotides: TGTGCCACCAGTAGTTCTAGCGACACAGATACGCAGTATTTT.

About this clonotype itself: A much larger clonotype is one base distant, so this may be a read error. The rearrangement links TRBV12-3 or TRBV12-4 to TRBJ2-2; D possibly uses TRBD1 or TRBD2 (5 bases each). The length of the CDR3 is 18 residues. In nucleotides, the CDR3 is TGTACCCGCAGTTTATTAGGCCGGGACCGGGGCAGAACCGGGGAGCTGTTTTTT. Protein sequence: CTRSLLGRDRGRTGELFF.

The chain joins TRBV20-1 to TRBJ2-7; 9 nucleotides agree with TRBD2. This CDR3 region has 17 residues. CDR1 and CDR2 (germline): DFQATT, SNEGSKA (reference sequence). Unmatched junction bases numbered 16, after V lost 3 bases and J lost 4 bases. Here the CDR3 DNA reads TGCAGTGCTAGGACTAGCGGAGTTGCAGTGTGGGGGTACGAGCAGTACTTC. The encoded protein is CSARTSGVAVWGYEQYF.

This clonotype was recorded a few times. This rearrangement joins TRBV13 to TRBJ2-5; no firm D call. CDR3 length: 14 residues. V was clipped by 2 bases and J by 5 bases, with 12 bases between them. From germline, CDR1 is PRHDT and CDR2 FYEKMQ (reference sequence). CDR3 DNA sequence: TGTGCCAGCAGCTTATCCCCGGCTTGGGAGACCCAGTACTTC. Protein: CASSLSPAWETQYF.

This rearrangement joins TRBV20-1 to TRBJ1-5; no reliable D call. Germline V gives CDR1 DFQATT, CDR2 SNEGSKA (reference sequence). The CDR3 is 12 residues long. V shed 3 bases and J shed 1 base, with 4 bases lying between them. CDR3 bases: TGCAGTGCTAGCCGGAGCAATCAGCCCCAGCATTTT. It codes for CSASRSNQPQHF.

CDR3 amino acids: CASSQLAGRMDTQYF. CDR3 DNA sequence: TGCGCCAGCAGCCAACTAGCGGGTCGGATGGATACGCAGTATTTT. The rearrangement joins TRBV10-2 to TRBJ2-3; 9 bases line up with TRBD2. From germline, CDR1 is WSHSY and CDR2 SAAADI. This CDR3 is built from 15 residues. The V segment lost 6 bases and the J segment 6 bases; nucleotides outside the gene matches: 10.

This clonotype was seen more than once but under ten times. V and J are TRBV20-1 and TRBJ2-1, with D possibly TRBD2 on 5 matching bases. Trimming cost V 2 bases and J 5 bases, with 7 bases left between them. CDR1 DFQATT and CDR2 SNEGSKA come from the germline V gene (reference sequence). CDR3 size: 12 residues. This CDR3 reads CSARWRDNEQFF. The DNA of the CDR3 is TGCAGTGCTAGATGGCGGGACAATGAGCAGTTCTTC.

This clonotype was detected ten times or more. The chain carries TRBV3-1 and TRBJ2-1; no clear D. Germline loops: CDR1 LGHDT, CDR2 YNNKEL (reference sequence). CDR3 size: 16 residues. V dropped 0 bases and J dropped 5 bases, with 14 bases sitting between them. The CDR3 DNA sequence: TGTGCCAGCAGCCAAGACCCCTGGGGTAGACACAATGAGCAGTTCTTC. It yields the protein CASSQDPWGRHNEQFF.

The sample holds many counts of this clonotype. This CDR3 reads CATDRTGGRYEQFF. The CDR3 bases are TGTGCCACCGATCGGACAGGGGGCAGGTATGAGCAGTTCTTC. This sequence joins TRBV2 and TRBJ2-1; 11 nucleotides agree with TRBD1. The CDR3 length is 14 residues. Germline values: CDR1 SNHLY, CDR2 FYNNEI. With 10 bases clipped from V and 8 bases from J, the junction kept 10 bases outside the gene matches.

This clonotype was observed a few times. The rearrangement links TRBV5-6 to TRBJ2-2; D may be TRBD2 (5 bases). Trimming removed 2 bases from V and 8 bases from J, with 10 bases in between. Germline assignment: CDR1 SGHDT and CDR2 YYEEEE. The CDR3 runs 13 residues. The CDR3 coding sequence is TGTGCCAGCAGCTTCGCGGGCCCTGGGGAGCTGTTTTTT. Translated, it gives CASSFAGPGELFF.

The chain links TRBV6-2 or TRBV6-3 to TRBJ2-2, with D unclear. The CDR3 spans 13 residues. V was cut by 10 bases and J by 4 bases, with 13 bases left in between. Germline V CDR1 and CDR2: MNHEY, SVGEGT. CDR3 in amino acids: CATATTSTGELFF. Here the CDR3 DNA reads TGTGCCACCGCTACTACTTCCACCGGGGAGCTGTTTTTT.

Ten or more counts support this clonotype. J is TRBJ1-6 and V is TRBV7-6; D remains ambiguous. Per the germline V gene, CDR1 is SGHVS and CDR2 is FNYEAQ. The CDR3 has 15 residues. V shed 0 bases and J shed 6 bases, with 9 bases lying between them. CDR3 DNA: TGTGCCAGCAGCTTAGCCGCAGGATCTAATTCACCCCTCCACTTT. It specifies CASSLAAGSNSPLHF.

This clonotype was found a few times. This chain links TRBV6-1 with TRBJ2-3; 7 nucleotides line up with TRBD1. This CDR3 contains 15 residues. Germline V CDR1 and CDR2: MNHNS, SASEGT. V trimming: 5 bases; J trimming: 3 bases; junction bases outside the gene matches: 8. The CDR3 loop reads CASSQRQGSTDTQYF. As DNA, the CDR3 is TGTGCCAGCAGTCAAAGACAGGGTTCGACAGATACGCAGTATTTT.

This clonotype was picked up a small number of times. The rearrangement joins TRBV19 to TRBJ2-3; D is possibly TRBD1 (5 bases). Germline V gene data show CDR1 as LNHDA and CDR2 as SQIVND (reference sequence). V was shortened by 6 bases and J by 4 bases, with 11 bases between the two germline ends. The CDR3 contains 13 residues. The CDR3 sequence: CASRQDISDTQYF. In nucleotides, the CDR3 is TGTGCCAGTAGACAGGACATATCAGATACGCAGTATTTT.

This clonotype was picked up a small number of times. The chain has TRBV9 and TRBJ2-3, with 10 bases fitting TRBD2. This CDR3 is built from 17 residues. Trimming cost V 2 bases and J 3 bases; bases outside gene matches: 9. In germline, CDR1 is SGDLS, CDR2 YYNGEE. The CDR3 region is CASSVPGPAGGTDTQYF. In DNA form, the CDR3 reads TGTGCCAGCAGCGTCCCGGGGCCAGCGGGAGGGACAGATACGCAGTATTTT.

V gene TRBV7-9 combines with J gene TRBJ2-5, with TRBD2 matching over 11 bases. Trimming removed 5 bases from V and 2 bases from J; junction bases left unmatched: 7. This CDR3 comprises 16 residues. In germline, CDR1 is SEHNR, CDR2 FQNEAQ (reference sequence). In nucleotides, the CDR3 is TGTGCCAGCAGCCCGACTAGCGGGACCCTACAAGAGACCCAGTACTTC. Its protein is CASSPTSGTLQETQYF.

This clonotype has a handful of counts. This chain uses TRBV7-3 with TRBJ2-5, with TRBD2 matching over 7 bases. The V gene end was trimmed by 4 bases and the J gene end by 1 base; junction bases not matched to a gene: 6. The germline V gene encodes CDR1 SGHTA and CDR2 FQGTGA. The CDR3 loop spans 15 amino acids. The CDR3 is CASSSIAGAQETQYF. CDR3 DNA: TGTGCCAGCAGCTCTATAGCGGGCGCCCAAGAGACCCAGTACTTC.

This clonotype has at least ten counts. The chain uses TRBV3-1 and TRBJ2-1, with 9 bases lining up with TRBD2. This CDR3 spans 17 amino acids. Germline values: CDR1 LGHDT, CDR2 YNNKEL (reference sequence). The ends lost 0 bases at V and 8 bases at J; junction bases unmatched: 11. CDR3 residues: CASSQDFAGGPMDEQFF. The CDR3 bases are TGTGCCAGCAGCCAAGATTTTGCGGGAGGGCCGATGGATGAGCAGTTCTTC.

This clonotype was detected a few times. The chain joins TRBV27 to TRBJ1-4; D is perhaps TRBD1 (5 bases). V lost 3 bases to trimming and J lost 6 bases, with 11 bases between them. The length of the CDR3 is 14 residues. Germline assignment: CDR1 MNHEY and CDR2 SMNVEV (reference sequence). The chain's CDR3 is CASSFGRGHEKLFF. The CDR3 DNA sequence: TGTGCCAGCAGTTTTGGTAGGGGACATGAAAAACTGTTTTTT.

This clonotype occurred a few times. This chain links TRBV11-2 with TRBJ2-1; tentatively, D is TRBD1 or TRBD2 (5 bases each). Germline V gene data show CDR1 as SGHAT and CDR2 as FQNNGV. Trimming removed 11 bases at V and 4 bases at J, with 18 bases between. The CDR3 extends over 14 amino acids. The CDR3 DNA is TGTGCCTCATTAGCAGGGCGAGGGTACAATGAGCAGTTCTTC. It translates to CASLAGRGYNEQFF.

The J gene is TRBJ2-3, the V gene TRBV10-3; no firm D call. Germline-derived CDR1 and CDR2 are ENHRY and SYGVKD. Trimming stripped 4 bases from V and 0 bases from J, with 14 bases between. This CDR3 has 16 residues. CDR3 in DNA: TGTGCCATCAGTGCGTCAAAGGTACAGAGCACAGATACGCAGTATTTT. Residues: CAISASKVQSTDTQYF.